This T cell receptor beta chain was retrieved from a study of glioma-infiltrating T cells. Germline CDR1 SGHRS, CDR2 YFSETQ. V lost 2 bases and J lost 7, with 7 bases in between. The CDR3 length is 11 residues. This clonotype has a handful of counts. Amplification of TCR alpha and beta CDR3 regions from RNA used iRepertoire nested multiplex PCR. TCRdb reanalysed the multiplex PCR reads using MiXCR and keeps one entry per CDR3 protein. Of under 50,000 distinct CDR3 sequences in the sample, 20% to 25% were seen once. The chain is built from TRBV5-1 and TRBJ2-7; D not resolved. Sequencing was done on a sample of glioma tissue, nonneoplastic brain tissue, or PBMCs (not recorded which). The TCR sequence derives from a human donor with low-grade glioma or glioblastoma, undergoing nonglioma brain surgery, or in good health (not recorded which). This CDR3 is CASSLMGEQYF. CDR3 bases: TGCGCCAGCAGCTTAATGGGGGAGCAGTACTTC.